This TCR beta chain was sequenced during a study of cytomegalovirus exposure and HLA in healthy donors. This clone was seen a single time. The CDR3 covers 13 residues. Germline V gene lookup returns CDR1 MNHNY and CDR2 SVGAGI (reference sequence). Trimming cost V 8 bases and J 0 bases, with 11 bases left between them. TCRdb's table, derived via immunoSEQ multiplex PCR, lists solely in-frame clones and lacks some. The sample includes about 200,000 clones, roughly 87% of them seen just once. The rearrangement joins TRBV6-6 to TRBJ2-7; a possible D gene is TRBD2 (6 bases). Sequenced material: PBMCs. The sequence was collected from a woman aged 18-35 years in good health and CMV-seropositive. CDR3 protein: CASGAGSSYEQYF. The DNA for the CDR3 is TGTGCCAGCGGGGCGGGAAGCTCCTACGAGCAGTACTTC.